These 10 T cell receptor beta chains originate from one sample sequenced in a study of long-term antiretroviral therapy in people with HIV. Survey-level immunoSEQ v3.0 assays were run. Profiling relied on immunoSEQ multiplex PCR, and the TCRdb table lists in-frame clones only, not all of them. Of tens of thousands of clones in the sample, 86% were seen once. Sequencing used unsorted PBMCs, obtained 0.8 years after starting antiretroviral therapy. The receptors originated from a woman aged 25 to 39 with HIV.

This clone has just one count. The chain is built from TRBV11-2 and TRBJ2-7, with D tentatively TRBD2 (6 bases). Trimming took off 1 base at V and 2 bases at J, with 15 bases between the two ends. The length of the CDR3 is 16 residues. Germline V gives CDR1 SGHAT, CDR2 FQNNGV. The DNA of the CDR3 is TGTGCCAGCAGCTTAGGGAGGGGCCCTTCCCCCTACGAGCAGTACTTC. Its protein is CASSLGRGPSPYEQYF.

The chain has TRBV27 and TRBJ2-7; TRBD1 matches 8 bases. The CDR3 is 17 residues long. J was trimmed by 2 bases and V by 5 bases; bases with no gene match: 14. Germline values: CDR1 MNHEY, CDR2 SMNVEV (reference sequence). The CDR3 DNA follows: TGTGCCAGCAGTCTCCTCCACCTGGGACAGGTGACCTACGAGCAGTACGTC. This translates into CASSLLHLGQVTYEQYV.

This clone was found once. J is TRBJ2-3 and V is TRBV11-1; 10 nucleotides agree with TRBD2. The CDR3 is 18 amino acids. V lost 0 bases and J lost 2; bases outside the gene matches: 8. Germline V CDR1 and CDR2: SGHAT, FQDESV (reference sequence). The CDR3 nucleotides are TGTGCCAGCAGCTTAGCCCGAGGAAGCGGGGGGGCCACAGATACGCAGTATTTT. Translating gives CASSLARGSGGATDTQYF.

The rearrangement links TRBV6-6 to TRBJ2-3, with D possibly TRBD1 on 6 matching bases. The V gene's germline CDR1 is MNHNY and CDR2 SVGAGI (reference sequence). The CDR3 is made up of 12 amino acids. V shed 5 bases and J shed 6 bases, with 9 bases lying between them. CDR3 bases: TGTGCCAGCAGTGGACAGATCGATACGCAGTATTTT. Translating it yields CASSGQIDTQYF.

This chain joins TRBV7-9 and TRBJ2-5; D possibly corresponds to TRBD2 (5 bases). Germline CDR1 and CDR2: SEHNR and FQNEAQ (reference sequence). V was trimmed by 5 bases and J by 4 bases, leaving 11 bases between them. The CDR3 is 13 residues long. This chain's CDR3 is CASSEGLAETQYF. CDR3 nucleotide sequence: TGTGCCAGCAGCGAGGGCCTAGCAGAGACCCAGTACTTC.

This chain links TRBV5-4 with TRBJ2-3, with D tentatively TRBD1 (5 bases). CDR1 SGHNT and CDR2 YYREEE come from the germline V gene (reference sequence). CDR3 length equals 13 residues. Trimming pared 7 bases from V and 5 bases from J, leaving 14 bases between. DNA of the CDR3: TGTGCCAGCGGCCTTAAGGGGATAGATACGCAGTATTTT. Protein sequence: CASGLKGIDTQYF.

The gene calls are TRBV4-2 and TRBJ1-5; D not certain. CDR1 and CDR2 from the germline V gene are LGHNA and YNFKEQ. V lost 0 bases, J lost 7 bases, and 10 bases lay in between. The CDR3 contains 14 residues. This CDR3 is CASSQDYRVQPQHF. CDR3 DNA sequence: TGTGCCAGCAGCCAAGATTATCGGGTACAGCCCCAGCATTTT.

In this sample, this clone turned up a few times. V is TRBV19 and J is TRBJ2-7; D remains unclear. Germline loops: CDR1 LNHDA, CDR2 SQIVND (reference sequence). This CDR3 has 12 residues. V lost 3 bases to trimming and J lost 10 bases, with 13 bases between them. The CDR3 DNA sequence: TGTGCCAGTAGTATTGACGGATCGAAACAGTACTTC. Its translation: CASSIDGSKQYF.

The chain joins TRBV11-1 to TRBJ2-7; D not certain. V gave up 1 base and J gave up 4 bases, with 8 bases separating them. The CDR3 length is 13 residues. Germline values: CDR1 SGHAT, CDR2 FQDESV (reference sequence). The CDR3 bases are TGTGCCAGCAGCTTAGGCAGGCGGTACGAGCAGTACTTC. It encodes CASSLGRRYEQYF. Full variable domain (remainder filled in from reference TRBV11-1 and TRBJ2-7): EAEVAQSPRYKITEKSQAVAFWCDPISGHATLYWYRQILGQGPELLVQFQDESVVDDSQLPKDRFSAERLKGVDSTLKIQPAELGDSAMYLCASSLGRRYEQYFGPGTRLTVT.

This clone came up once. V gene TRBV7-8 combines with J gene TRBJ1-2; TRBD1 agrees at 8 bases. The V gene end was trimmed by 2 bases and the J gene end by 7 bases; junction bases not matched to a gene: 6. Germline-derived CDR1 and CDR2 are SGHVS and FQNEAQ. There are 14 residues in the CDR3. The CDR3 spells CASSLSLDRAGYTF. As DNA, the CDR3 is TGTGCCAGCAGCTTATCCCTGGACAGGGCTGGCTACACCTTC.